Below are 24 T cell receptor beta chains sequenced from a single sample in a study of cytomegalovirus exposure and HLA in healthy donors (dated by TCRdb to the late 2010s). The receptor library was made with the immunoSEQ multiplex PCR assay. For the multiplex PCR, a mixture combining 60 forward primers for TCR Vbeta segments and 13 reverse primers for TCR Jbeta segments was used. TCRdb took this table from immuneACCESS and kept in-frame rearrangements with V and J called. Such tables lack part of the clones; where checked against another copy, unresolved V genes explain under half of the gap, and the rest is unexplained. This sample comprises about 160,000 clones, about 80% of them detected only once. 9.5% to 10% of the sample comes from the top ten. What was sequenced was PBMCs. These receptors all come from a man younger than 35 in good health and CMV-seropositive.

The V gene is TRBV5-1, the J gene TRBJ1-2; D is perhaps TRBD1 (5 bases). The CDR3 is made up of 14 amino acids. Germline CDR1 SGHRS, CDR2 YFSETQ. V was clipped by 4 bases and J by 8 bases, with 18 bases between them. The CDR3 reads CASSVGGRAGGYTF. The DNA for the CDR3 is TGCGCCAGCAGCGTCGGTGGCAGGGCAGGCGGCTACACCTTC.

The CDR3 DNA reads as TGTGCCTCCCAACCCGACAGGGGAAGGTCCTATGGCTACACCTTC. Amino acid sequence: CASQPDRGRSYGYTF. The chain combines TRBV30 with TRBJ1-2; TRBD1 aligns across 8 bases. Germline V lookup: CDR1 GTSNPN, CDR2 SVGIG (reference sequence). CDR3 length: 15 residues. The junction had 14 bases not matched to a gene; V was cut back by 7 bases and J by 4 bases.

This chain joins TRBV5-4 and TRBJ2-3; TRBD2 agrees at 12 bases. The length of the CDR3 is 16 residues. With 2 bases clipped from V and 0 bases from J, the junction kept 1 base outside the gene matches. Germline V gene data show CDR1 as SGHNT and CDR2 as YYREEE (reference sequence). The CDR3 loop is CASSFGTSGSTDTQYF. CDR3 in DNA: TGTGCCAGCAGCTTCGGGACTAGCGGGAGCACAGATACGCAGTATTTT.

The chain carries TRBV6-5 and TRBJ2-1; 9 bases match TRBD2. The CDR3 is made up of 15 amino acids. V trimming: 8 bases; J trimming: 8 bases; junction bases outside the gene matches: 13. Germline CDR1 MNHEY, CDR2 SVGAGI. The CDR3 loop reads CASRGRAGGYDEQFF. The CDR3 coding sequence is TGTGCCAGCCGCGGGCGGGCGGGAGGGTACGATGAGCAGTTCTTC.

J is TRBJ2-7 and V is TRBV27; TRBD1 might be the D (6 bases). The CDR3 extends over 17 amino acids. Germline V CDR1 and CDR2: MNHEY, SMNVEV (reference sequence). V was shortened by 6 bases and J by 3 bases, with 24 bases between the two germline ends. The CDR3 sequence is CASRRTLQGQLFYEQYF. DNA for the CDR3: TGTGCCAGCAGGAGAACACTACAGGGCCAACTTTTCTACGAGCAGTACTTC.

The V call is TRBV15, the J call TRBJ2-3, with TRBD1 as a possible D gene (7 bases). Germline V gives CDR1 LNHNV, CDR2 YYDKDF (reference sequence). The germline V and J ends were trimmed by 6 bases and 3 bases, with 16 bases remaining between them. This CDR3 has 15 residues. The CDR3 protein is CATRGRQGGTDTQYF. CDR3 DNA sequence: TGTGCCACCAGGGGGAGGCAGGGGGGTACAGATACGCAGTATTTT.

Comments on this clone: Different DNA sequences within this sample yield the same CDR3. V gene TRBV15 combines with J gene TRBJ2-3; 9 nucleotides align to TRBD2. Germline V CDR1 and CDR2: LNHNV, YYDKDF (reference sequence). The CDR3 has 14 amino acids. The ends lost 3 bases at V and 4 bases at J; junction bases unmatched: 2. CDR3 sequence reads: CATSRGLAADTQYF. The CDR3 nucleotides read TGTGCCACCAGCAGGGGACTAGCTGCAGATACGCAGTATTTT.

This sequence joins TRBV19 and TRBJ2-5; 7 bases map to TRBD2. The V gene's germline CDR1 is LNHDA and CDR2 SQIVND (reference sequence). V lost 5 bases and J lost 5; bases outside the gene matches: 8. The CDR3 contains 14 residues. The CDR3 DNA reads TGTGCCAGTAGTCAGACCGGGGGGAGCGAGACCCAGTACTTC. This translates into CASSQTGGSETQYF.

The chain joins TRBV5-1 to TRBJ1-2; D might be TRBD1 (6 bases). The CDR3 runs to 17 residues. Trimming shortened V by 4 bases and J by 5 bases, and 24 bases separated the two germline ends. Germline V gene sequence: CDR1 SGHRS, CDR2 YFSETQ. CDR3 sequence: CASSASQAAGAGYGYTF. The CDR3 bases are TGCGCCAGCAGCGCATCCCAGGCCGCGGGGGCGGGATATGGCTACACCTTC.

J is TRBJ2-2 and V is TRBV6-1; possibly TRBD2 for D (6 bases). V gave up 6 bases and J gave up 7 bases, with 9 bases separating them. The CDR3 loop spans 12 amino acids. Germline values: CDR1 MNHNS, CDR2 SASEGT. CDR3 residues: CASREGVGELFF. The CDR3 DNA reads TGTGCCAGCAGGGAGGGCGTCGGGGAGCTGTTTTTT.

The chain couples TRBV7-9 to TRBJ2-3; possibly TRBD1 for D (6 bases). The CDR3 is 17 residues long. V lost 1 base and J lost 3, with 17 bases in between. Per the germline V gene, CDR1 is SEHNR and CDR2 is FQNEAQ (reference sequence). Written as DNA, the CDR3 is TGTGCCAGCAGCTTAGGACAGGCGGGTCAGGGGACAGATACGCAGTATTTT. It translates to CASSLGQAGQGTDTQYF.

This chain joins TRBV2 and TRBJ2-3; D uncertain. Between the trimmed V and J ends, which lost 0 bases and 4 bases, there was a span of 8 bases. Germline CDR1 and CDR2: SNHLY and FYNNEI. This CDR3 is built from 14 residues. The CDR3 DNA follows: TGTGCCAGCAGTGAAGCGCTTCTAGCAGATACGCAGTATTTT. Translation: CASSEALLADTQYF.

This clone was seen more than once but under ten times. V gene TRBV29-1 combines with J gene TRBJ2-7, with 10 nucleotides matching TRBD1. Germline V gene lookup returns CDR1 SQVTM and CDR2 ANQGSEA. V shed 7 bases, J shed 4 bases, and the junction held 4 bases outside the gene matches. CDR3 length: 12 residues. DNA for the CDR3: TGCAGCGGCGGGACAGGGGAATACGAGCAGTACTTC. Encoded protein: CSGGTGEYEQYF.

The gene calls are TRBV9 and TRBJ1-1; the match to TRBD1 covers 7 bases. V lost 3 bases, J lost 3 bases, and 2 bases stayed unmatched. Germline V gene data show CDR1 as SGDLS and CDR2 as YYNGEE. This CDR3 region has 13 residues. The CDR3 loop is CASSARGDTEAFF. The CDR3 DNA reads TGTGCCAGCAGCGCCAGGGGGGACACTGAAGCTTTCTTT.

Note on this clone: The same CDR3 also results from other DNA sequences found in this sample. The chain employs TRBV5-1 and TRBJ1-1, with D possibly matching TRBD1 (5 bases). There are 14 residues in the CDR3. Germline assignment: CDR1 SGHRS and CDR2 YFSETQ. Trimming removed 0 bases from V and 1 base from J, with 7 bases in between. The CDR3 bases are TGCGCCAGCAGCTTGGGGGGCCAGAACACTGAAGCTTTCTTT. Its translation is CASSLGGQNTEAFF.

The chain links TRBV2 to TRBJ1-1, with TRBD1 matching over 8 bases. Trimming cost V 7 bases and J 4 bases; bases outside gene matches: 11. Germline values: CDR1 SNHLY, CDR2 FYNNEI. This CDR3 spans 15 amino acids. The CDR3 bases are TGTGCCAGCACCAAACAGACGACAGGGGTCACTGAAGCTTTCTTT. This codes for CASTKQTTGVTEAFF.

V gene TRBV7-9 combines with J gene TRBJ2-1; 7 bases map to TRBD1. The CDR3 covers 12 residues. Germline V gene lookup returns CDR1 SEHNR and CDR2 FQNEAQ (reference sequence). V trimming: 8 bases; J trimming: 4 bases; junction bases outside the gene matches: 2. The CDR3 protein is CASGQVYNEQFF. Written as DNA, the CDR3 is TGTGCCAGCGGACAGGTATACAATGAGCAGTTCTTC.

The chain is built from TRBV5-6 and TRBJ1-1; D unresolved. The CDR3 length is 15 residues. Germline V CDR1 and CDR2: SGHDT, YYEEEE. Trimming pared 4 bases from V and 10 bases from J, leaving 23 bases between. The CDR3 DNA sequence: TGTGCCAGCAGCCCACCGGCCACCCGAGGGCCAGGAGCTTTCTTT. It translates to CASSPPATRGPGAFF.

CDR3 sequence: CASSLGASRAGELFF. The DNA for the CDR3 is TGTGCCAGCAGCTTAGGGGCCTCTAGGGCCGGGGAGCTGTTTTTT. This sequence joins TRBV5-5 and TRBJ2-2, with a weak D call TRBD1 (5 bases). Germline CDR1 is SGHKS and CDR2 is YYEKEE (reference sequence). This CDR3 spans 15 amino acids. Trimming pared 2 bases from V and 6 bases from J, leaving 14 bases between.

The V call is TRBV7-9, the J call TRBJ2-1; perhaps TRBD2 as D (5 bases). Trimming removed 7 bases at V and 9 bases at J, with 10 bases between. Germline V gene data show CDR1 as SEHNR and CDR2 as FQNEAQ (reference sequence). The CDR3 loop spans 11 amino acids. CDR3 in amino acids: CASTREGEQFF. DNA of the CDR3: TGTGCCAGCACCCGAGAGGGTGAGCAGTTCTTC.

This clone was counted only a few times. The gene calls are TRBV18 and TRBJ2-1, with 13 positions matching TRBD2. Germline V gives CDR1 KGHSH, CDR2 LQKENI. The CDR3 has 16 residues. Trimming took 4 bases from V and 3 from J; bases not matched to a gene: 3. The DNA for the CDR3 is TGTGCCAGCTCACACGGACTAGCGGGAGACTACAATGAGCAGTTCTTC. This gives the protein CASSHGLAGDYNEQFF.

This chain connects TRBV5-1 to TRBJ2-7; D remains ambiguous. The germline V gene encodes CDR1 SGHRS and CDR2 YFSETQ. The V gene lost 3 bases and the J gene lost 2 bases, with 12 bases spanning the gap. CDR3 length equals 14 residues. The CDR3 spells CASSSGRKPYEQYF. The DNA for the CDR3 is TGCGCCAGCAGCTCCGGCAGGAAACCCTACGAGCAGTACTTC.

V usage is TRBV11-1 and J usage is TRBJ2-1; 11 bases map to TRBD1. Trimming cost V 5 bases and J 4 bases; bases outside gene matches: 4. The germline V gene encodes CDR1 SGHAT and CDR2 FQDESV (reference sequence). The CDR3 has 15 residues. CDR3 sequence: CASSPDRGLYNEQFF. CDR3 coding DNA: TGTGCCAGCAGCCCGGACAGGGGGCTTTACAATGAGCAGTTCTTC.

The chain links TRBV5-4 to TRBJ2-5; the D gene is possibly TRBD2 (5 bases). The length of the CDR3 is 13 residues. V lost 3 bases to trimming and J lost 3 bases, with 9 bases between them. Germline CDR1 SGHNT, CDR2 YYREEE (reference sequence). CDR3 in amino acids: CASSSTGKETQYF. The CDR3 DNA reads as TGTGCCAGCAGCTCGACGGGGAAAGAGACCCAGTACTTC.